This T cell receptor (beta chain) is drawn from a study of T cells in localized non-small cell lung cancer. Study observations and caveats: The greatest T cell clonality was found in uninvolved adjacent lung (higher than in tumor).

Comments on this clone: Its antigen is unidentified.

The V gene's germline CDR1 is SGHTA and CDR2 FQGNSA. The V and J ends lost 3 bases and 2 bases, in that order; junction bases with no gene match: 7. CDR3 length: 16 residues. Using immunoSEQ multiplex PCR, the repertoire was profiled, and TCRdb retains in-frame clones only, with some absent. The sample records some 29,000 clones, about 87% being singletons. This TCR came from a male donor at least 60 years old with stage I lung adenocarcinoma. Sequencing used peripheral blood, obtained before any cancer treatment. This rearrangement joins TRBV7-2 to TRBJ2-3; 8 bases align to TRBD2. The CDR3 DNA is TGTGCCAGCAGCTTGGAGGTCGGGGGGGCCACAGATACGCAGTATTTT. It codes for CASSLEVGGATDTQYF.